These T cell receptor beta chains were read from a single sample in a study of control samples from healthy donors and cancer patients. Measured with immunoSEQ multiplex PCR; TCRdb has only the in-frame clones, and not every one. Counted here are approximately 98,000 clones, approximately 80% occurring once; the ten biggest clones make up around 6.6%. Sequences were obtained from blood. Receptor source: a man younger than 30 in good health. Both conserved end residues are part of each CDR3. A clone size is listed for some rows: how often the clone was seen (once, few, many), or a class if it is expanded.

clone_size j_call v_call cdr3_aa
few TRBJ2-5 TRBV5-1 CASSDGTLTGGETQYF
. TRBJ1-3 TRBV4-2 CASSQVLSSGNTIYF
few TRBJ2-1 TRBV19 CASSDPGRGGNPNEQFF
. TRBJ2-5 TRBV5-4 CASSLGGGQETQYF
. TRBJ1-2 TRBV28 CASSRQLNYGYTF
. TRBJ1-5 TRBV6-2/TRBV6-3 CASSPQGYSNQPQHF
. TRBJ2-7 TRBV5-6 CASNSRGLVSYEQYF
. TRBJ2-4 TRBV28 CASSPHGGGIYIQYF
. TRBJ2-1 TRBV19 CASSRGLGLSSYNEQFF
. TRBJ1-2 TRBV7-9 CASSLYRDKNYGYTF
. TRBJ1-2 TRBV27 CASSSWTGGGYGYTF
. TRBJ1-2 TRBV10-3 CAISDTGSNYGYTF
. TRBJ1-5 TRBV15 CATSGGQNQPQHF
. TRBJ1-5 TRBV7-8 CASSPRAGGVLNQPQHF
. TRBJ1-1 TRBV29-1 CSAPGQGFVTEAFF
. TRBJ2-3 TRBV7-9 CASSLDAGDTQYF
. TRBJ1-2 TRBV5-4 CASSHWDSTFYGYTF
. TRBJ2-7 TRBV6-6 CASSTDSREQYF
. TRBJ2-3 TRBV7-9 CASSLGWELDTQYF
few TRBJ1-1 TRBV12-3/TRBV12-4 CASSLDWTEAFF
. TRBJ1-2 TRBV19 CASSRRLRDTGSEGYTF
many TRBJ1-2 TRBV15 CATSRVVGANYGYTF
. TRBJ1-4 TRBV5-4 CASSLAGTSNEKLFF
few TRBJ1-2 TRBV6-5 CASSSQDRVLEGYTF
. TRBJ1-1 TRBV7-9 CASSLALPWQSPEAFF
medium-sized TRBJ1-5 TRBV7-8 CASSFRTGLQPQHF
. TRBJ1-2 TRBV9 CASSVDSFNYGYTF
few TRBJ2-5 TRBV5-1 CASSLSWGMGETQYF
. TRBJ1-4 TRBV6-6 CASSTPRAANEKLFF
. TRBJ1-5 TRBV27 CASSLSRQGVGQPQHF
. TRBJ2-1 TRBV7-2 CASSRTAGTSGVNEQFF
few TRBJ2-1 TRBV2 CASSDTSNEQFF
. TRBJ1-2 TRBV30 CAWRSGNRGYTF
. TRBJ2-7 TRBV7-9 CASSLPRTGSYEQYF
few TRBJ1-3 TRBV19 CASTRQGIRGNTIYF
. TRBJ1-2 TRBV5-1 CASSPRTDVNYGYTF
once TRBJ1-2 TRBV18 CASSSSYGYTF
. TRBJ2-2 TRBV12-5 CASGLTGGQTGELFF
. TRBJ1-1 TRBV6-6 CASSSPGGARTEAFF
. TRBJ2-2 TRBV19 CASLGQGLSNTGELFF
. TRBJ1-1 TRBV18 CASSPFPGRAEAFF
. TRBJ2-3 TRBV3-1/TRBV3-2 CASSQDRRGVGTDTQYF
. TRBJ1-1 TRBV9 CASTKQGVRTEAFF